This is a list of T cell receptor beta chains from one sample in a study of shared clonotypes between healthy human individuals. The table came from immunoSEQ multiplex PCR; TCRdb's copy has only in-frame clones and leaves some out. The sample contains more than 1 million clones, approximately 80% of which appear only once. The sequenced sample consisted of memory CD4+ T cells from PBMCs. The receptors come from a man aged 18 to 30 in good health. Some clones in this sample may be carry-over from other donors' samples. The CDR3 runs from the conserved cysteine through the conserved F or W. D genes are given only for firm matches. Only part of the rows carry a size: once, few, many, or a class if the clone is expanded.

J gene,D gene,V gene,clone size,CDR3 protein,CDR3 DNA
TRBJ2-1,TRBD1,TRBV5-1,-,CASRVGTGGNEQFF,TGCGCCAGCAGGGTCGGGACAGGTGGAAATGAGCAGTTCTTC
TRBJ2-7,-,TRBV19,-,CASSINQGGLLEQYF,TGTGCCAGTAGTATCAATCAGGGGGGATTACTCGAGCAGTACTTC
TRBJ1-3,-,TRBV4-1,-,CASSQAGWGDGNTIYF,TGCGCCAGCAGCCAAGCGGGGTGGGGGGATGGAAACACCATATATTTT
TRBJ2-2,-,TRBV28,few,CASTLGGTGELFF,TGTGCCAGCACACTAGGGGGAACCGGGGAGCTGTTTTTT
TRBJ2-7,-,TRBV6-1,once,CASSDPLGLEWYEQYF,TGTGCCAGCAGTGACCCGCTAGGACTGGAGTGGTACGAGCAGTACTTC
TRBJ2-5,-,TRBV4-3,-,CASSQRYGGNQETQYF,TGCGCCAGCAGCCAAAGATATGGGGGCAACCAAGAGACCCAGTACTTC
TRBJ2-7,-,TRBV10-3,-,CAISDSNRVDEQYF,TGTGCCATCAGTGATAGCAACAGGGTGGACGAGCAGTACTTC
TRBJ2-7,TRBD2,TRBV5-1,-,CASSPGGGEQYF,TGCGCCAGCAGCCCGGGCGGGGGCGAGCAGTACTTC
TRBJ2-1,TRBD2,TRBV28,few,CASSSRGLAGANLNEQFF,TGTGCCAGCAGTTCGCGAGGACTAGCGGGAGCGAACCTCAATGAGCAGTTCTTC
TRBJ2-7,-,TRBV27,-,CASRTNSYEQYF,TGTGCCAGCAGGACCAACTCCTACGAGCAGTACTTC
TRBJ1-1,TRBD1,TRBV11-1,-,CASSFQGGTEAFF,TGTGCCAGCAGCTTTCAGGGGGGCACTGAAGCTTTCTTT
TRBJ2-5,-,TRBV6-1,-,CASSPNWSGETQYF,TGTGCCAGCAGCCCCAATTGGAGCGGGGAGACCCAGTACTTC
TRBJ2-1,-,TRBV30,-,CAWRHLGAVSYNEQFF,TGTGCCTGGAGGCACCTAGGTGCGGTCTCCTACAATGAGCAGTTCTTC
TRBJ1-3,-,TRBV4-2,-,CASSVGRISGNTIYF,TGTGCCAGCAGCGTGGGACGGATCTCTGGAAACACCATATATTTT
TRBJ2-2,-,TRBV27,-,CASSPTRVPNTGELFF,TGTGCCAGCAGTCCCACCCGGGTCCCGAACACCGGGGAGCTGTTTTTT
TRBJ1-2,TRBD1,TRBV7-9,-,CASSSTGGPASGYTF,TGTGCCAGCAGCTCGACAGGGGGCCCTGCGTCTGGCTACACCTTC
TRBJ1-1,-,TRBV7-8,-,CASSLARRTPNTEAFF,TGTGCCAGCAGCTTAGCGCGCAGGACACCGAACACTGAAGCTTTCTTT
TRBJ1-5,-,TRBV19,few,CASSQQGWGNQPQHF,TGTGCCAGTAGTCAACAGGGTTGGGGCAATCAGCCCCAGCATTTT
TRBJ2-5,-,TRBV5-1,-,CASSLEGLGETQYF,TGCGCCAGCAGCTTGGAGGGACTGGGGGAGACCCAGTACTTC
TRBJ2-1,TRBD1,TRBV28,-,CASSSGQGGRDEQFF,TGTGCCAGCAGTTCGGGACAGGGAGGGAGGGATGAGCAGTTCTTC
TRBJ2-1,-,TRBV7-9,once,CASSLGSRTLYNEQFF,TGTGCCAGCAGCTTAGGCTCCCGGACACTATACAATGAGCAGTTCTTC
TRBJ2-2,TRBD1,TRBV7-2,-,CASSPKTLQGAGELFF,TGTGCCAGCAGCCCGAAAACGCTGCAGGGGGCCGGGGAGCTGTTTTTT
TRBJ2-3,-,TRBV9,-,CASSVSQIEDTQYF,TGTGCCAGCAGCGTATCTCAGATAGAAGATACGCAGTATTTT
TRBJ2-5,TRBD1,TRBV4-1,-,CASSQGGQGETQYF,TGCGCCAGCAGCCAAGGGGGACAGGGGGAGACCCAGTACTTC
TRBJ1-5,TRBD1,TRBV6-6,-,CASRNRGFGQPQHF,TGTGCCAGCAGGAACAGGGGGTTCGGGCAGCCCCAGCATTTT
TRBJ2-7,TRBD1,TRBV29-1,-,CSVGRTGGALFYEQYF,TGCAGCGTTGGGCGGACAGGTGGGGCCTTATTCTACGAGCAGTACTTC
TRBJ1-5,-,TRBV5-5,-,CASSLVAGLTYSNQPQHF,TGTGCCAGCAGCTTGGTGGCAGGGTTGACCTATAGCAATCAGCCCCAGCATTTT
TRBJ2-7,-,TRBV9,-,CASSGRDSQLKYEQYF,TGTGCCAGCAGCGGGAGGGACAGCCAGCTTAAGTACGAGCAGTACTTC
TRBJ1-3,-,TRBV19,-,CASNDRKGNTIYF,TGTGCCAGCAACGACCGGAAGGGAAACACCATATATTTT
TRBJ1-2,TRBD1,TRBV5-5,-,CASSLRVWGQGDYGYTF,TGTGCCAGCAGCTTGAGAGTATGGGGACAGGGCGACTATGGCTACACCTTC
TRBJ2-7,TRBD2,TRBV10-3,once,CAISESGGRAGEQYF,TGTGCCATCAGTGAGTCCGGCGGGAGGGCCGGCGAGCAGTACTTC
TRBJ2-1,-,TRBV18,-,CASSPLTSVGEQFF,TGTGCCAGCTCACCCCTCACGAGTGTAGGTGAGCAGTTCTTC
TRBJ1-4,TRBD1,TRBV30,-,CAFWGQHNEKLFF,TGTGCCTTTTGGGGACAGCATAATGAAAAACTGTTTTTT
TRBJ1-5,-,TRBV7-8,-,CASSLVYRAANQPQHF,TGTGCCAGCAGCTTAGTCTATAGGGCCGCTAATCAGCCCCAGCATTTT
TRBJ2-3,TRBD2,TRBV2,-,CAGREQRASGRSTDTQYF,TGTGCCGGACGGGAACAGAGGGCTAGCGGGAGAAGCACAGATACGCAGTATTTT
TRBJ1-1,-,TRBV7-8,few,CASSPRPNTEAFF,TGTGCCAGCAGCCCTCGCCCGAACACTGAAGCTTTCTTT
TRBJ2-7,-,TRBV28,-,CASSLGGPRIYEQYF,TGTGCCAGCAGCCTGGGGGGGCCCCGGATATACGAGCAGTACTTC
TRBJ2-7,-,TRBV29-1,-,CSVAGTPPSYEQYF,TGCAGCGTTGCCGGGACCCCACCCTCCTACGAGCAGTACTTC
TRBJ1-5,-,TRBV28,-,CASRQEGLLTDF,TGTGCCAGCAGGCAAGAGGGACTCCTTACGGATTTT
TRBJ1-1,-,TRBV9,-,CASSRQNSEAFF,TGTGCCAGCAGCAGACAGAATTCTGAAGCTTTCTTT
TRBJ2-1,TRBD2,TRBV4-1,-,CASSLIAGAFNEQFF,TGCGCCAGCAGCCTAATAGCGGGAGCGTTTAACGAGCAGTTCTTC
TRBJ2-6,-,TRBV7-7,few,CASSPGATGANVLTF,TGTGCCAGCAGTCCGGGAGCGACAGGGGCCAACGTCCTGACTTTC
TRBJ2-7,TRBD2,TRBV28,-,CASSPSRTSGLAYEQYF,TGTGCCAGCAGCCCCAGTAGGACTAGCGGTTTAGCCTACGAGCAGTACTTC
TRBJ1-3,-,TRBV2,-,CASSEGGATSGNTIYF,TGTGCCAGCAGTGAAGGGGGCGCGACCTCTGGAAACACCATATATTTT
TRBJ2-1,-,TRBV6-5,few,CASSYSGPSYNEQFF,TGTGCCAGCAGTTACTCCGGACCCTCCTACAATGAGCAGTTCTTC
TRBJ2-7,TRBD2,TRBV11-1,-,CASSHGGVDGYEQYF,TGTGCCAGCAGCCACGGGGGGGTCGACGGCTACGAGCAGTACTTC
TRBJ1-1,TRBD1,TRBV18,-,CASSPRTGRMENTEAFF,TGTGCCAGCTCACCAAGGACAGGGCGGATGGAGAACACTGAAGCTTTCTTT
TRBJ2-7,-,TRBV5-4,once,CASSSQVNPYEQYF,TGTGCCAGCAGCTCCCAGGTTAATCCCTACGAGCAGTACTTC